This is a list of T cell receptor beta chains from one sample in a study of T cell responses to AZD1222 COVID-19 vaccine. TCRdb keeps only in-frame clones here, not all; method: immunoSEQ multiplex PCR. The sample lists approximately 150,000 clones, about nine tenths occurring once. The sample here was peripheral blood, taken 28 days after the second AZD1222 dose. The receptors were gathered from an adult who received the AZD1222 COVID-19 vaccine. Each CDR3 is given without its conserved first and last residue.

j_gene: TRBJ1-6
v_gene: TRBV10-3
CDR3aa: ASRDRGSSPLH

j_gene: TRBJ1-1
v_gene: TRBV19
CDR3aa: ASSILGDRGAF

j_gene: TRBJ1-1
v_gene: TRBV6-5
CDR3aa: ASWEAGGIYEAF

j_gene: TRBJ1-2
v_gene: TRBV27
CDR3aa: ASSLRSRQGENYGYT

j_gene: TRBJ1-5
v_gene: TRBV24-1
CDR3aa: ATSDSGQGFDQPQH

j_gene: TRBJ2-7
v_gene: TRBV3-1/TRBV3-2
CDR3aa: ASSQDTSAGREQY

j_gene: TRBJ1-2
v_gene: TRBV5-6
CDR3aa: ASSYGLPNYGYT

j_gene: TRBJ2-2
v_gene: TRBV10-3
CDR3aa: AIRLAGGGELF

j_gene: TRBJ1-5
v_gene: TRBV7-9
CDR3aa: ASTLVGGPGSQPQH

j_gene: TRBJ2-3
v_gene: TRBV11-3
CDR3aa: ASSPRGGQGAPGLDTQY

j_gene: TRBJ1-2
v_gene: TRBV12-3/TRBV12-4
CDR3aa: ASSAGVRYGYT

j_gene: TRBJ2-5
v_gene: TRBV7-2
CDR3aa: ASSLTETQY

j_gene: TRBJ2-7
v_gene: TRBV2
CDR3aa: AVTGPSYEQY

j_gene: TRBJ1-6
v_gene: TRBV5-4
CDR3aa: ASSPGQDSPLH

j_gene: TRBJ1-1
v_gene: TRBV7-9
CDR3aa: ASVGRNTEAF

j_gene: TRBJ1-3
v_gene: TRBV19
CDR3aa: ASRTGQGLDTIY

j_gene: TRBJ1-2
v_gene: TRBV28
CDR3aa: ASSFRTYGYT

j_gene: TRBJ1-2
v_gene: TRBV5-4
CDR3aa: ASSPGIERGYT

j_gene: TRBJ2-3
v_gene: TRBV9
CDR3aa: ASSPTSGATDTQY

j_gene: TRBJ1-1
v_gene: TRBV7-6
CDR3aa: ASSVRGQISEPAF

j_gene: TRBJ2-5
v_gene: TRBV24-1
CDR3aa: ATSAGDGVGSQTQY

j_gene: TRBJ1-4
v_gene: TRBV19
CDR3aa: ASSIWNLGGDATNEKLF

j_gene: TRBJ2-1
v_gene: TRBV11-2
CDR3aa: ASREGVSYNEQF

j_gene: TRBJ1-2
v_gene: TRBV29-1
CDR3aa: SVGTGENYGYT

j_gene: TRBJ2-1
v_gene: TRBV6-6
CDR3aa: ASSPALGGAGEQF

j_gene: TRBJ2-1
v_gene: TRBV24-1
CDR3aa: ATSDSYRGESNEQF

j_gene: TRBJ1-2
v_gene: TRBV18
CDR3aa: ASSPPGTIYGYT

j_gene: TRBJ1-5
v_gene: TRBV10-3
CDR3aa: AISDGTQNQPQH

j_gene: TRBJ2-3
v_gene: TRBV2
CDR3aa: ASSDGRGGPDTQY

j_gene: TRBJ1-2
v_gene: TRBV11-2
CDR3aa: ASSLAEFWGYT

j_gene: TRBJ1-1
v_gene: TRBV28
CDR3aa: AARGMNTEAF

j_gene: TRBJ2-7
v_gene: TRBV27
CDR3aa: ASSRDRGLEQY

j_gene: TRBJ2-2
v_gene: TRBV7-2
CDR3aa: ASSFPVWASGRTGELF

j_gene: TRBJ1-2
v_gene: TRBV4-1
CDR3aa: ASSQDWGRVDGYT

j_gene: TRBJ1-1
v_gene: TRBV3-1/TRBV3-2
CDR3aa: ASSQAGRTEAF

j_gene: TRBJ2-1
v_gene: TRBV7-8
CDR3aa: ASSLAHYNEQF

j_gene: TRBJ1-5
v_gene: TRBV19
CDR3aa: ASPVNETAKVEPQH

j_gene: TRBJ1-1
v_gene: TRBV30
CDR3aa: AWSGFPGNTEAF

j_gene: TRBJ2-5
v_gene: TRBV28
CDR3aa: ASKQETQY

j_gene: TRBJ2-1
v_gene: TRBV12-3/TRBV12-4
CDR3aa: ASSYRINEQF

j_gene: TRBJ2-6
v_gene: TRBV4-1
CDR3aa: ASSQRTASGANVLT

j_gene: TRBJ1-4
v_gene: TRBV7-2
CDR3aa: ASSPPGRTWELF

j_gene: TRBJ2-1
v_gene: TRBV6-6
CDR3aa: ASSSSQGYEQF

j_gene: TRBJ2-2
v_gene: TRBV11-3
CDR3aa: ASSLGQGGRSGELF

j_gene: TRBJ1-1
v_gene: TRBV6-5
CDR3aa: ASSTGPPGAAF

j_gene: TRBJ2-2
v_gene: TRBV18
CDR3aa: ASSPSRNTGELF

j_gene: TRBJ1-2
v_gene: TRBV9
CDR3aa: ASSANTASYGYT

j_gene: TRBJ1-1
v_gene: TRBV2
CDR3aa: ASTNYMNTEAF

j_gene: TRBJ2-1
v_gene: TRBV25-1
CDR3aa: ATHPPPTSGGNEQF

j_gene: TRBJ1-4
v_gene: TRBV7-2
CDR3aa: ASSFRGQINEKLF

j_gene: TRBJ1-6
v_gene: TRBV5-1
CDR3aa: ASSLAWQIDGSPLH

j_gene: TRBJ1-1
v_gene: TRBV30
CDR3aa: AWSTNTEAF

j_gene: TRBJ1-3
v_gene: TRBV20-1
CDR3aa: SASARGQGNTIY